This record concerns one T cell receptor (beta chain) sequence. This specimen belongs to a study of blood T cell repertoires in COVID-19. The cohort comprised adults aged roughly 18 to 100 years residing in some 24 US areas. Per the original data handling: Cell counts per sample came from amplifying reference gene primers. Profiled with immunoSEQ multiplex PCR; TCRdb holds only in-frame clones, not every one. The DNA gave D and trimming, while V, J and clone size come from that table. The sample has some 460,000 clones; 70% to 90% are singletons. Germline V CDR1 and CDR2: LGHNA, YNFKEQ. CDR3 size: 17 residues. V lost 2 bases to trimming and J lost 2 bases; unmatched junction nucleotides: 8.

The receptor comes from a woman aged 18-35 years with acute COVID-19. The sample taken for sequencing was PBMCs or T cells enriched from blood (not recorded which). This chain connects TRBV4-2 to TRBJ2-3, with 9 bases fitting TRBD2. The CDR3 DNA follows: TGTGCCAGCAGCCAACTCTCGACTAGCGGCTACACAGATACGCAGTATTTT. Amino acids: CASSQLSTSGYTDTQYF.